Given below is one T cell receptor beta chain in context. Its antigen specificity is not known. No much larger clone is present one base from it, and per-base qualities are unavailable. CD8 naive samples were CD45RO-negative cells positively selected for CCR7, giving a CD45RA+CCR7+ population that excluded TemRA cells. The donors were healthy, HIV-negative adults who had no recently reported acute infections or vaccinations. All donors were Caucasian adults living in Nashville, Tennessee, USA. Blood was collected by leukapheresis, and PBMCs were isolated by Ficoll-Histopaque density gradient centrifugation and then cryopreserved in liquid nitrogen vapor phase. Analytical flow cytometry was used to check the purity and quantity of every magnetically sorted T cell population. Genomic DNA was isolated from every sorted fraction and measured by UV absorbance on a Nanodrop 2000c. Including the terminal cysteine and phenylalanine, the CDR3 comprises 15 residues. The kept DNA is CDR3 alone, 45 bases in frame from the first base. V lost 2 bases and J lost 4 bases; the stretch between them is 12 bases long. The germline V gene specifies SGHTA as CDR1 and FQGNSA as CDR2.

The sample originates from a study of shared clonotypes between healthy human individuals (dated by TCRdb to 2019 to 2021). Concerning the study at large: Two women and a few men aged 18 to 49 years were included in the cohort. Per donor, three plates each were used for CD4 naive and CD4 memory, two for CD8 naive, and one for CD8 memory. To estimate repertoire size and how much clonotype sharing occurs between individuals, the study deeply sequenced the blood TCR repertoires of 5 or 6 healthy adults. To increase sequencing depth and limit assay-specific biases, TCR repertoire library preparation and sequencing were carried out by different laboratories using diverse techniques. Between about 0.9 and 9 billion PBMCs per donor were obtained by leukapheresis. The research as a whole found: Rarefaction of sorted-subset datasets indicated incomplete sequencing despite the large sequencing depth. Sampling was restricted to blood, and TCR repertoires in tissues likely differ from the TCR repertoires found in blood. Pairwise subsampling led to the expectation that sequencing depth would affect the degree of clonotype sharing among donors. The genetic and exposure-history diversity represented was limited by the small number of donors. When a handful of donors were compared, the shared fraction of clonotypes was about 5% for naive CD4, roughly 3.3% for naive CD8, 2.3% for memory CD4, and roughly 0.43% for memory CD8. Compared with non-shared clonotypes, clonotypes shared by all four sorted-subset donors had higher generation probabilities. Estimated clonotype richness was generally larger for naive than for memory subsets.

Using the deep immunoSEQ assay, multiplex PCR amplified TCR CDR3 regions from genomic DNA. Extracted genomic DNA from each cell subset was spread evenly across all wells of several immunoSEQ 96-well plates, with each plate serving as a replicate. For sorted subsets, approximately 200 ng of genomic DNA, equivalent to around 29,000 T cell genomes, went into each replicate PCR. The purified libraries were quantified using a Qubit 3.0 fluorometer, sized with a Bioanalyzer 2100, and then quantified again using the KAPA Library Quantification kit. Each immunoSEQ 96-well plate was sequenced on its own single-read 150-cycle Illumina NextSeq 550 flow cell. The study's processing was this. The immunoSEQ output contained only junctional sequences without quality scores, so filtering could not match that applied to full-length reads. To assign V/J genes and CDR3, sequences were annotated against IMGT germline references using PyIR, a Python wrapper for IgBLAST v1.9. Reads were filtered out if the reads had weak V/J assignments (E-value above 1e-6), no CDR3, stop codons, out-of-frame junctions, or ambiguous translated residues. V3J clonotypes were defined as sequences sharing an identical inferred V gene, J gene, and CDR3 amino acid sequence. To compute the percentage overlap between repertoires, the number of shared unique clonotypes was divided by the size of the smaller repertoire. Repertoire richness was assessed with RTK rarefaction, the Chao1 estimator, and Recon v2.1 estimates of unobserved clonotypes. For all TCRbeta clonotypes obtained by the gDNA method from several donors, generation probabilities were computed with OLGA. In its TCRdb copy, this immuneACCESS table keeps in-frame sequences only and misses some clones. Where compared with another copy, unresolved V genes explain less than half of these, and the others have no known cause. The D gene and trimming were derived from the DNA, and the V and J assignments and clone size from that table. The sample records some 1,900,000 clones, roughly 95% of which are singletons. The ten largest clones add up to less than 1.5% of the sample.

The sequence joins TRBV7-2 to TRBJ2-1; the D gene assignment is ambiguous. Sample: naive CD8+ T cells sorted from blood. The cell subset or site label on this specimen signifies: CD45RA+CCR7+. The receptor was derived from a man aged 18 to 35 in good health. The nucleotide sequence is TGTGCCAGCAGCTTACAAGCCACGGAGTACAATGAGCAGTTCTTC. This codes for CASSLQATEYNEQFF.